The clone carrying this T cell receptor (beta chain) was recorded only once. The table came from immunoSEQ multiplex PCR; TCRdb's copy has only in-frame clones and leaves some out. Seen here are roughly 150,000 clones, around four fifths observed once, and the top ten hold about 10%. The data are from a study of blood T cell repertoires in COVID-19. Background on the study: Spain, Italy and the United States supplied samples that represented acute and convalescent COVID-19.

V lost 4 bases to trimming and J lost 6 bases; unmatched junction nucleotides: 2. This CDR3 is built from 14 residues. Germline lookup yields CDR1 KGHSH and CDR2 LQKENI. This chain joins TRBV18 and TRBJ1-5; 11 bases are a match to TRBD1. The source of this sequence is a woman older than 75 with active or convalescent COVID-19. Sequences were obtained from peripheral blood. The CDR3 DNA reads TGTGCCAGCTCACAGGGACAGGGGGTTCAGCCCCAGCATTTT. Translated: CASSQGQGVQPQHF.